The 12 T cell receptor beta chains below were found in one sample sequenced in a study of blood T cells in healthy people across ages. Using a J-beta primer mix together with a sample-barcoded 5' primer, a second PCR was run for about 7 to 12 cycles. TCRdb ran MiXCR on the 5' RACE reads and lists one entry per CDR3 protein. This sample has about 1,400,000 distinct CDR3 sequences; about 40% occur once, and the top ten carry 6.5% to 10%. Source material: blood. Source of these receptors: a woman in her late teens or twenties in good health.

This clonotype was found a few times. The rearrangement uses TRBV12-3 or TRBV12-4 and TRBJ1-2, with D tentatively TRBD1 (5 bases). Deletions cut 3 bases from V and 4 bases from J, with 15 bases between. The CDR3 covers 15 residues. The CDR3, as DNA: TGTGCCAGCAGTTTGCCCGGGGGAGTTCGCTATGGCTACACCTTC. As protein: CASSLPGGVRYGYTF.

This chain joins TRBV4-1 and TRBJ2-3, with TRBD2 as a possible D gene (6 bases). CDR1 and CDR2 (germline): MGHRA, YSYEKL. V lost 1 base and J 3 bases, leaving 11 bases between the germline ends. The CDR3 runs 15 residues. The CDR3 DNA is TGCGCCAGCAGCCAAGGACTAGTCTCTACAGATACGCAGTATTTT. Translated: CASSQGLVSTDTQYF.

The chain recombines TRBV2 with TRBJ1-5, with D tentatively TRBD1 (5 bases). The CDR3 loop spans 12 amino acids. Germline CDR1 SNHLY, CDR2 FYNNEI. Between the trimmed V and J ends, which lost 1 base and 12 bases, there was a span of 10 bases. Here the CDR3 reads CASSEGRQYQHF. DNA for the CDR3: TGTGCCAGCAGTGAAGGCAGACAGTACCAGCATTTT.

The chain has TRBV24-1 and TRBJ2-3; 7 nucleotides align to TRBD2. The V and J ends lost 3 bases and 1 base, in that order; junction bases with no gene match: 9. The CDR3 length is 17 residues. Germline lookup yields CDR1 KGHDR and CDR2 SFDVKD. The CDR3 sequence: CATSDGPTSVRTDTQYF. CDR3 in DNA: TGTGCCACCAGTGATGGGCCAACTAGCGTCCGCACAGATACGCAGTATTTT.

The V call is TRBV10-3, the J call TRBJ2-7; a weak D match, TRBD2 (6 bases). Germline CDR1 ENHRY, CDR2 SYGVKD. This CDR3 has 13 amino acids. V was pared by 8 bases and J by 0 bases, with 11 bases between. CDR3 bases: TGTGCCATCGGAGGGATAGGCTCCTACGAGCAGTACTTC. Translated: CAIGGIGSYEQYF.

Worth noting for this clonotype: The junction departs from germline at one end; a sequencing error may be responsible. The V and J genes are TRBV5-5 and TRBJ2-7, with D maybe TRBD2 (5 bases). This CDR3 is 13 amino acids long. Looked up from germline, CDR1 is SGHKS and CDR2 is YYEKEE (reference sequence). Here the CDR3 reads CAGSGGRTYEQYF. The DNA of the CDR3 is TGTGCCGGCAGCGGCGGAAGGACCTACGAGCAGTACTTC. Together with reference TRBV5-5 and TRBJ2-7, the CDR3 gives the full variable domain: DAGVTQSPTHLIKTRGQQVTLRCSPISGHKSVSWYQQVLGQGPQFIFQYYEKEERGRGNFPDRFSARQFPNYSSELNVNALLLGDSALYLCAGSGGRTYEQYFGPGTRLTVT.

This clonotype was found a few times. This sequence joins TRBV4-2 and TRBJ2-2; D is uncertain. Germline lookup yields CDR1 LGHNA and CDR2 YNFKEQ. The V end lost 0 bases, the J end lost 5 bases, and 16 bases lay between the germline ends. The CDR3 covers 17 residues. CDR3 amino acids: CASSQDSAEPETGELFF. CDR3 coding DNA: TGTGCCAGCAGCCAAGATTCGGCGGAACCAGAGACCGGGGAGCTGTTTTTT.

The chain couples TRBV13 to TRBJ2-5; D unclear. Trimming shortened V by 5 bases and J by 0 bases, and 10 bases separated the two germline ends. The CDR3 extends over 14 amino acids. Looked up from germline, CDR1 is PRHDT and CDR2 is FYEKMQ (reference sequence). CDR3 residues: CASSVRSDQETQYF. The CDR3 bases are TGTGCCAGCAGCGTAAGGAGCGACCAAGAGACCCAGTACTTC.

To note about this clonotype: A read error is possible here, since a much larger clone lies one base away. The genes are TRBV10-3 and TRBJ1-2, with 8 bases that match TRBD1. Germline trimming cut 3 bases from V and 6 bases from J; bases unmatched to any gene: 9. Germline CDR1 ENHRY, CDR2 SYGVKD. The length of the CDR3 is 15 residues. CDR3 region: CAISEALGTGDGYTF. The CDR3 DNA reads TGTGCCATCAGTGAAGCACTCGGGACAGGAGATGGCTACACCTTC.

The genes are TRBV4-1 and TRBJ2-1; no reliable D call. Trimming left V 7 bases short and J 8 bases short, with 15 bases between. The CDR3 length is 13 residues. The germline CDR1 and CDR2 sequences are MGHRA and YSYEKL. The CDR3 protein is CASTSYNSDEQFF. DNA of the CDR3: TGCGCCAGCACCTCCTACAACTCCGATGAGCAGTTCTTC.

J is TRBJ2-3 and V is TRBV28, with D tentatively TRBD2 (6 bases). Trimming stripped 3 bases from V and 4 bases from J, with 11 bases between. Germline values: CDR1 MDHEN, CDR2 SYDVKM. This CDR3 comprises 14 residues. The CDR3 reads CASSLRGRSDTQYF. The CDR3 DNA is TGTGCCAGCAGTTTGCGGGGCCGGTCAGATACGCAGTATTTT.

This clonotype has ten or more counts. The chain is built from TRBV10-3 and TRBJ1-2, with 7 bases fitting TRBD1. The ends lost 4 bases at V and 9 bases at J; junction bases unmatched: 11. The CDR3 has 14 amino acids. Germline assignment: CDR1 ENHRY and CDR2 SYGVKD. This CDR3 reads CAISVPTGPGSYTF. The CDR3 nucleotides are TGTGCCATCAGTGTACCGACAGGGCCTGGGAGCTACACCTTC.